Listed here is a single T cell receptor (beta chain). These data originate in a study of blood T cell repertoires in COVID-19. Study background: PBMCs, B-cell-depleted T cells, or T cells provided the cDNA or gDNA that made up the material.

Repertoires were generated with immunoSEQ multiplex PCR, while TCRdb's copy carries only in-frame clones and drops some. The sample holds more than 200,000 clones, 80% to 90% seen once. The V and J ends lost 4 bases and 11 bases respectively, with 21 bases between them. The CDR3 contains 14 residues. CDR1 and CDR2 (germline): SNHLY, FYNNEI. This study enrolled people aged about 18 to 100 from about two dozen US geographic areas. Clinical histories supplied by participants themselves formed the basis of cohort assignment. Sequencing was performed on PBMCs or T cells enriched from blood (not recorded which). V usage is TRBV2 and J usage is TRBJ2-7; possibly TRBD2 for D (5 bases). The sequence derives from a man aged 25 to 40 in a cohort exposed to, infected with or recovered from COVID-19 (not recorded which). The DNA of the CDR3 is TGTGCCAGCAGTGTTGGCCGGGAAGGCACCGTCAAGTACTTC. Its translation is CASSVGREGTVKYF.